The clone carrying this T cell receptor beta chain was seen more than once but under ten times. Its specificity is not known. The sample belongs to a study of OX40 agonist ivuxolimab in advanced cancers. The study's findings and limits: Clones of CD4+ and CD8+ blood T cells grew by week 6 at doses of 0.1 to 3.0 mg/kg.

Sequencing was performed with immunoSEQ multiplex PCR; in TCRdb, only in-frame clones are kept and a portion is missing. Among more than 30,000 clones listed, 80% to 90% were seen once. Trimming took 5 bases from V and 3 from J; bases not matched to a gene: 8. The CDR3 consists of 14 residues. CDR1 SGHNT and CDR2 YYREEE come from the germline V gene (reference sequence). This receptor was obtained from an adult with an advanced solid tumor such as melanoma, head and neck, liver or kidney cancer. The chain carries TRBV5-4 and TRBJ2-7, with 7 bases matching TRBD1. Material: CD4+ or CD8+ T cells sorted from blood, obtained in a trial of the OX40 agonist ivuxolimab. The CDR3 here is CASSPDTGVYEQYF. CDR3 in DNA: TGTGCCAGCAGTCCCGACACAGGGGTCTACGAGCAGTACTTC.